Listed below are T cell receptor beta chains from one sample, sequenced in a study of T-cell reconstitution after alpha-beta-depleted transplantation in children. TCRdb independently ran MiXCR on the PCR reads; one entry per CDR3 protein. The sample lists roughly 400,000 distinct CDR3 sequences; 20% were seen once. The sample consisted of PBMCs from the stem cell graft donor, taken from the stem cell graft. The receptors were gathered from a human donor who donated a stem cell graft to a child with acute myeloid leukemia. CDR3s include the opening cysteine and the closing phenylalanine or tryptophan. D genes are given only for firm matches. Only part of the rows carry a size: once, few, many, or a class if the clone is expanded.

V gene: TRBV5-5
clone size: -
J gene: TRBJ2-1
D gene: -
CDR3 protein: CTTYQDSYNEQFF
CDR3 DNA: TGTACCACCTATCAGGACAGCTACAATGAGCAGTTCTTC

V gene: TRBV5-1
clone size: -
J gene: TRBJ1-3
D gene: -
CDR3 protein: CASSLEARGLSGNTIYF
CDR3 DNA: TGCGCCAGCAGCTTGGAGGCTCGGGGGTTATCGGGAAACACCATATATTTT

V gene: TRBV12-3/TRBV12-4
clone size: many
J gene: TRBJ2-7
D gene: -
CDR3 protein: CASSFDSAEQYF
CDR3 DNA: TGTGCCAGCAGTTTCGACTCTGCCGAGCAGTACTTC

V gene: TRBV6-2/TRBV6-3
clone size: -
J gene: TRBJ1-1
D gene: -
CDR3 protein: CASSVTEATRFEAFF
CDR3 DNA: TGTGCCAGCAGTGTGACAGAGGCAACGAGGTTTGAAGCTTTCTTT

V gene: TRBV5-1
clone size: -
J gene: TRBJ2-7
D gene: TRBD1
CDR3 protein: CASSPIIDRDHEQYF
CDR3 DNA: TGCGCCAGCAGCCCAATCATCGACAGGGACCACGAGCAGTACTTC

V gene: TRBV20-1
clone size: many
J gene: TRBJ2-2
D gene: TRBD2
CDR3 protein: CSAWTSGSSNTGELFF
CDR3 DNA: TGCAGTGCTTGGACTAGCGGGAGCTCGAACACCGGGGAGCTGTTTTTT

V gene: TRBV27
clone size: many
J gene: TRBJ2-2
D gene: -
CDR3 protein: CASSFGGLANTGELFF
CDR3 DNA: TGTGCCAGCAGTTTTGGGGGACTCGCGAACACCGGGGAGCTGTTTTTT

V gene: TRBV6-1
clone size: few
J gene: TRBJ2-1
D gene: TRBD2
CDR3 protein: CASAGGKTSYNEQFF
CDR3 DNA: TGTGCCTCGGCGGGAGGGAAAACGTCGTACAATGAGCAGTTCTTC

V gene: TRBV20-1
clone size: many
J gene: TRBJ2-7
D gene: TRBD2
CDR3 protein: CSASGGRVGEQYF
CDR3 DNA: TGCAGTGCTAGCGGCGGGAGGGTTGGCGAGCAGTACTTC

V gene: TRBV12-3/TRBV12-4
clone size: many
J gene: TRBJ1-1
D gene: -
CDR3 protein: CASSDNRGTEAFF
CDR3 DNA: TGTGCCAGCAGCGACAACAGAGGCACTGAAGCTTTCTTT

V gene: TRBV28
clone size: -
J gene: TRBJ2-7
D gene: TRBD1
CDR3 protein: CASSLGQSPLYEQYF
CDR3 DNA: TGTGCCAGCAGTTTGGGACAGTCCCCATTATACGAGCAGTACTTC

V gene: TRBV20-1
clone size: many
J gene: TRBJ2-6
D gene: -
CDR3 protein: CSASDGGSGANVLTF
CDR3 DNA: TGCAGTGCTAGTGACGGCGGCTCTGGGGCCAACGTCCTGACTTTC

V gene: TRBV20-1
clone size: many
J gene: TRBJ2-7
D gene: -
CDR3 protein: CSAEDGSNYEQYF
CDR3 DNA: TGCAGTGCTGAAGACGGGTCCAACTACGAGCAGTACTTC

V gene: TRBV30
clone size: -
J gene: TRBJ2-1
D gene: -
CDR3 protein: CAWRPLPNEQFF
CDR3 DNA: TGTGCCTGGAGGCCCCTCCCCAATGAGCAGTTCTTC

V gene: TRBV20-1
clone size: -
J gene: TRBJ1-1
D gene: TRBD1
CDR3 protein: CSAWDSLNTEAFF
CDR3 DNA: TGCAGTGCATGGGACAGCCTGAACACTGAAGCTTTCTTT

V gene: TRBV28
clone size: -
J gene: TRBJ1-2
D gene: -
CDR3 protein: CASSLAGYGYTF
CDR3 DNA: TGTGCCAGCAGTTTAGCAGGCTATGGCTACACCTTT

V gene: TRBV7-2
clone size: -
J gene: TRBJ1-1
D gene: -
CDR3 protein: CASSLNNEVYTEAFF
CDR3 DNA: TGTGCCAGCAGCTTAAATAACGAAGTTTACACTGAAGCTTTCTTT

V gene: TRBV5-1
clone size: -
J gene: TRBJ1-2
D gene: -
CDR3 protein: CASRSGTDSNYGYTF
CDR3 DNA: TGCGCCAGCAGATCCGGGACGGACTCTAACTATGGCTACACCTTC

V gene: TRBV18
clone size: -
J gene: TRBJ2-7
D gene: -
CDR3 protein: CASSPTSGRAGNEQYF
CDR3 DNA: TGTGCCAGCTCACCAACCTCGGGCAGGGCGGGAAACGAGCAGTACTTC

V gene: TRBV4-2
clone size: few
J gene: TRBJ2-3
D gene: TRBD2
CDR3 protein: CASSQVVAGGPDTQYF
CDR3 DNA: TGTGCCAGCAGCCAAGTAGTAGCGGGAGGGCCAGATACGCAGTATTTT

V gene: TRBV29-1
clone size: many
J gene: TRBJ1-5
D gene: -
CDR3 protein: CSVEEQPQHF
CDR3 DNA: TGCAGCGTGGAGGAGCAGCCCCAGCATTTT

V gene: TRBV9
clone size: many
J gene: TRBJ2-1
D gene: TRBD2
CDR3 protein: CASSGQESSGGNEQFF
CDR3 DNA: TGTGCCAGCAGCGGCCAGGAGTCGAGCGGGGGAAATGAGCAGTTCTTC

V gene: TRBV29-1
clone size: once
J gene: TRBJ2-7
D gene: TRBD1
CDR3 protein: CSVVGSHQGASYEQYF
CDR3 DNA: TGCAGCGTTGTCGGTTCACATCAGGGGGCGTCCTACGAGCAGTACTTC

V gene: TRBV6-5
clone size: many
J gene: TRBJ2-1
D gene: TRBD2
CDR3 protein: CASRTGLVHEQFF
CDR3 DNA: TGTGCCAGCAGGACGGGACTAGTCCATGAGCAGTTCTTC

V gene: TRBV6-5
clone size: -
J gene: TRBJ1-5
D gene: -
CDR3 protein: CASSYADSYQPQHF
CDR3 DNA: TGTGCCAGCAGTTACGCCGACAGTTATCAGCCCCAGCATTTT

V gene: TRBV20-1
clone size: -
J gene: TRBJ2-2
D gene: -
CDR3 protein: CSASQRNTGELFF
CDR3 DNA: TGCAGTGCTAGCCAACGAAACACCGGGGAGCTGTTTTTT

V gene: TRBV4-2
clone size: -
J gene: TRBJ1-2
D gene: TRBD1
CDR3 protein: CASSQDARDRFLGYTF
CDR3 DNA: TGTGCCAGCAGCCAAGATGCCCGGGACAGGTTTTTGGGCTACACCTTC

V gene: TRBV29-1
clone size: many
J gene: TRBJ2-5
D gene: -
CDR3 protein: CSADSGTYRFKTQYF
CDR3 DNA: TGCAGCGCCGACTCCGGGACCTACAGATTTAAGACCCAGTACTTC

V gene: TRBV2
clone size: few
J gene: TRBJ2-1
D gene: TRBD1
CDR3 protein: CASSEDAGPGGTDEQFF
CDR3 DNA: TGTGCCAGCAGTGAAGATGCAGGGCCAGGGGGAACTGATGAGCAGTTCTTC

V gene: TRBV20-1
clone size: many
J gene: TRBJ2-3
D gene: TRBD2
CDR3 protein: CSARLAGGDTQYF
CDR3 DNA: TGCAGTGCTAGACTAGCGGGAGGAGATACGCAGTATTTT

V gene: TRBV20-1
clone size: many
J gene: TRBJ1-5
D gene: TRBD1
CDR3 protein: CSATGQYNQPSIDEYNQPQHF
CDR3 DNA: TGCAGTGCTACGGGACAGTACAATCAGCCCTCTATTGACGAGTACAATCAGCCCCAGCATTTT

V gene: TRBV18
clone size: -
J gene: TRBJ2-5
D gene: -
CDR3 protein: CASSPLQDKATQYF
CDR3 DNA: TGTGCCAGCTCACCACTACAGGACAAAGCGACCCAGTACTTC

V gene: TRBV20-1
clone size: few
J gene: TRBJ2-7
D gene: TRBD2
CDR3 protein: CSAKVASGRADDEQYF
CDR3 DNA: TGCAGTGCAAAGGTGGCTAGCGGGAGGGCCGACGACGAGCAGTACTTC

V gene: TRBV27
clone size: -
J gene: TRBJ2-7
D gene: -
CDR3 protein: CASSLMGSSYEQYF
CDR3 DNA: TGTGCCAGCAGTTTGATGGGCAGCTCCTACGAGCAGTACTTC

V gene: TRBV28
clone size: -
J gene: TRBJ2-1
D gene: -
CDR3 protein: CASSQGGTYNEQFF
CDR3 DNA: TGTGCCAGCAGCCAGGGCGGGACCTACAATGAGCAGTTCTTC

V gene: TRBV20-1
clone size: many
J gene: TRBJ1-1
D gene: -
CDR3 protein: CSAGGGGRTEAFF
CDR3 DNA: TGCAGTGCTGGAGGGGGGGGGCGCACTGAAGCTTTCTTT

V gene: TRBV10-2
clone size: few
J gene: TRBJ1-1
D gene: TRBD1
CDR3 protein: CASSEYKGATTEAFF
CDR3 DNA: TGCGCCAGCAGTGAGTACAAGGGGGCGACCACTGAAGCTTTCTTT

V gene: TRBV12-3/TRBV12-4
clone size: -
J gene: TRBJ1-3
D gene: -
CDR3 protein: CATSRDGGNTIYF
CDR3 DNA: TGTGCCACCAGCCGGGATGGGGGAAACACCATATATTTT

V gene: TRBV9
clone size: few
J gene: TRBJ1-1
D gene: TRBD1
CDR3 protein: CASSWGQVDTEAFF
CDR3 DNA: TGTGCCAGCAGCTGGGGACAGGTCGACACTGAAGCTTTCTTT

V gene: TRBV28
clone size: few
J gene: TRBJ2-7
D gene: -
CDR3 protein: CASRYNYEQYF
CDR3 DNA: TGTGCCAGCAGATATAACTACGAGCAGTACTTC

V gene: TRBV20-1
clone size: -
J gene: TRBJ1-2
D gene: -
CDR3 protein: CSARDPTENYGYTF
CDR3 DNA: TGCAGTGCTAGAGACCCGACAGAGAACTATGGCTACACCTTC

V gene: TRBV25-1
clone size: -
J gene: TRBJ2-2
D gene: -
CDR3 protein: CASSEWTAGELFF
CDR3 DNA: TGTGCCAGCAGTGAATGGACAGCCGGGGAGCTGTTTTTT

V gene: TRBV28
clone size: -
J gene: TRBJ2-2
D gene: -
CDR3 protein: CASLGTRYTGELFF
CDR3 DNA: TGTGCCAGCCTCGGGACAAGGTACACCGGGGAGCTGTTTTTT

V gene: TRBV27
clone size: -
J gene: TRBJ1-6
D gene: -
CDR3 protein: CASSLSAPFNSPLHF
CDR3 DNA: TGTGCCAGCAGTTTATCGGCACCGTTTAATTCACCCCTCCACTTT

V gene: TRBV6-2/TRBV6-3
clone size: -
J gene: TRBJ2-1
D gene: TRBD2
CDR3 protein: CASSPGLAGFYNEQFF
CDR3 DNA: TGTGCCAGCAGCCCCGGACTAGCGGGATTCTACAATGAGCAGTTCTTC

V gene: TRBV15
clone size: many
J gene: TRBJ2-5
D gene: -
CDR3 protein: CATSRSTNRRQETQYF
CDR3 DNA: TGTGCCACCAGCAGATCGACGAACAGGAGACAAGAGACCCAGTACTTC

V gene: TRBV2
clone size: few
J gene: TRBJ2-5
D gene: TRBD1
CDR3 protein: CASSDGTGGWETQYF
CDR3 DNA: TGTGCCAGCAGTGATGGGACAGGGGGATGGGAGACCCAGTACTTC

V gene: TRBV6-5
clone size: many
J gene: TRBJ2-7
D gene: -
CDR3 protein: CASSGPGVEQYF
CDR3 DNA: TGTGCCAGCAGTGGACCAGGGGTCGAGCAGTACTTC

V gene: TRBV5-1
clone size: few
J gene: TRBJ2-1
D gene: -
CDR3 protein: CASSLEPSSDEQFF
CDR3 DNA: TGCGCCAGCAGCTTGGAACCTTCTTCGGATGAGCAGTTCTTC

V gene: TRBV18
clone size: -
J gene: TRBJ1-6
D gene: TRBD1
CDR3 protein: CASSPTGENSPLHF
CDR3 DNA: TGTGCCAGCTCACCAACAGGGGAAAATTCACCCCTCCACTTT

V gene: TRBV5-1
clone size: few
J gene: TRBJ2-1
D gene: TRBD1
CDR3 protein: CASSFTTGGIYEQFF
CDR3 DNA: TGCGCCAGCAGCTTTACGACAGGGGGTATCTATGAGCAGTTCTTC

V gene: TRBV20-1
clone size: -
J gene: TRBJ1-1
D gene: -
CDR3 protein: CSASKGYTEAFF
CDR3 DNA: TGCAGTGCTAGTAAAGGGTATACTGAAGCTTTCTTT

V gene: TRBV7-3
clone size: -
J gene: TRBJ2-1
D gene: -
CDR3 protein: CASSLGADSYNEQFF
CDR3 DNA: TGTGCCAGCAGCTTAGGCGCGGACTCCTACAATGAGCAGTTCTTC

V gene: TRBV5-1
clone size: few
J gene: TRBJ2-3
D gene: -
CDR3 protein: CASSPRRDSTDTQYF
CDR3 DNA: TGCGCCAGCAGCCCGCGGCGGGACAGCACAGATACGCAGTATTTT

V gene: TRBV4-2
clone size: -
J gene: TRBJ2-3
D gene: -
CDR3 protein: CASSQEVSRGARTDTQYF
CDR3 DNA: TGTGCCAGCAGCCAAGAGGTTTCTCGGGGGGCCCGCACAGATACGCAGTATTTT

V gene: TRBV29-1
clone size: -
J gene: TRBJ1-4
D gene: -
CDR3 protein: CSVVGDGAPNEKLFF
CDR3 DNA: TGCAGCGTTGTAGGTGACGGTGCCCCTAATGAAAAACTGTTTTTT

V gene: TRBV12-3/TRBV12-4
clone size: few
J gene: TRBJ2-5
D gene: TRBD1
CDR3 protein: CASALPRQGTGETQYF
CDR3 DNA: TGTGCCAGCGCCTTACCCCGACAGGGGACGGGAGAGACCCAGTACTTC